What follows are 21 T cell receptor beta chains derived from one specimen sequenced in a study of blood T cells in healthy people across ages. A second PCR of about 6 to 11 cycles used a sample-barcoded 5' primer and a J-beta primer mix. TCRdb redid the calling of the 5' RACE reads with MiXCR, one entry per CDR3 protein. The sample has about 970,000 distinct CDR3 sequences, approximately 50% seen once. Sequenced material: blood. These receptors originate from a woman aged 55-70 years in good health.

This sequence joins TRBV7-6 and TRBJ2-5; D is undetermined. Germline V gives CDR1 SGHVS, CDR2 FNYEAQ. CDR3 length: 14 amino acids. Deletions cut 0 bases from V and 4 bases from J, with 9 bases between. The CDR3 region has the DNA TGTGCCAGCAGCTTAGCGGGCCAGAGAGAGACCCAGTACTTC. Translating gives CASSLAGQRETQYF.

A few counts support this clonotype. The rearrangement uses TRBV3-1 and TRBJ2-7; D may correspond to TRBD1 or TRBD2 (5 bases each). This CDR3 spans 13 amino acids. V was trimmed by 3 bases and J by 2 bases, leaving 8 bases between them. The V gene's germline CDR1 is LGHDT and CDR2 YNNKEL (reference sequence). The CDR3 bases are TGTGCCAGCAGCCACGGGGCACCCTACGAGCAGTACTTC. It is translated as CASSHGAPYEQYF.

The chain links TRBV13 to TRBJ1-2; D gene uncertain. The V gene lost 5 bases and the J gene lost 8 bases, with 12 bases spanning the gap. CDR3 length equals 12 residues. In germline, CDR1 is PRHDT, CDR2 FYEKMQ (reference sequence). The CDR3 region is CASSRSGRGYTF. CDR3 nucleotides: TGTGCCAGCAGCCGATCCGGTCGGGGCTACACCTTC. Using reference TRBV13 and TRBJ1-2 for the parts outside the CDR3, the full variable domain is AAGVIQSPRHLIKEKRETATLKCYPIPRHDTVYWYQQGPGQDPQFLISFYEKMQSDKGSIPDRFSAQQFSDYHSELNMSSLELGDSALYFCASSRSGRGYTFGSGTRLTVV.

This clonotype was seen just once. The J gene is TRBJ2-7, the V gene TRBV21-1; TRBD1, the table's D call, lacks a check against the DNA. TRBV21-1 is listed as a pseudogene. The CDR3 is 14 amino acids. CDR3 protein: CAIGGDTLSYEQYF. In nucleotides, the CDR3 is TGTGCCATCGGGGGGGACACCCTCTCCTACGAGCAGTACTTC.

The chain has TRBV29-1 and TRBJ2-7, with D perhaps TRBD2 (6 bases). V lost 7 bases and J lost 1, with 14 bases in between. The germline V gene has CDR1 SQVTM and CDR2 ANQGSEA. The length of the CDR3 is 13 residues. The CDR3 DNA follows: TGCAGCGGTTCCGGGACTCATTCCTACGAGCAGTACTTC. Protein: CSGSGTHSYEQYF.

Here the CDR3 reads CASKAWAGQETQYF. The CDR3 DNA reads TGCGCCAGCAAGGCTTGGGCAGGTCAAGAGACCCAGTACTTC. The chain joins TRBV5-1 to TRBJ2-5, with D unclear. The germline V and J ends were trimmed by 6 bases and 2 bases, with 14 bases remaining between them. Germline lookup yields CDR1 SGHRS and CDR2 YFSETQ. CDR3 length: 14 amino acids.

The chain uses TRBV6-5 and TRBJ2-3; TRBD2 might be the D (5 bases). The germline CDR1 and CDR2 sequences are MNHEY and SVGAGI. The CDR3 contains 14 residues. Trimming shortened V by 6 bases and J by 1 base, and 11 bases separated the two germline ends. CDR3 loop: CASRRTRGTDTQYF. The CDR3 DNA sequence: TGTGCCAGCAGACGGACTCGGGGCACAGATACGCAGTATTTT.

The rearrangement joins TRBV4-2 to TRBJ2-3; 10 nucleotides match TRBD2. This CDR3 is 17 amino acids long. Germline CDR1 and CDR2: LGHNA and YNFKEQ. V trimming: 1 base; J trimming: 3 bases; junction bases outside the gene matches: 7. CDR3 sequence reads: CASSQVLAGVTTDTQYF. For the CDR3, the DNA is TGTGCCAGCAGCCAAGTCCTAGCGGGAGTAACAACAGATACGCAGTATTTT.

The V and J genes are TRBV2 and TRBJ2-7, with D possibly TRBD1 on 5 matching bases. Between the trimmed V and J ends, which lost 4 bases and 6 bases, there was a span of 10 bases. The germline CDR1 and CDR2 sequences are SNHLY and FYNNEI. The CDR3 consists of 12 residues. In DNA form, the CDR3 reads TGTGCCAGCAGTGCGACAGTGAGCGAGCAGTACTTC. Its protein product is CASSATVSEQYF.

As DNA, the CDR3 is TGTGCCAGCAGTCGATCCGGGACTCAATCCTACAATGAGCAGTTCTTC. It specifies CASSRSGTQSYNEQFF. The rearrangement joins TRBV27 to TRBJ2-1, with D perhaps TRBD2 (6 bases). V gave up 5 bases and J gave up 1 base, with 15 bases separating them. The CDR3 loop spans 16 amino acids. The germline gives CDR1 MNHEY, CDR2 SMNVEV (reference sequence).

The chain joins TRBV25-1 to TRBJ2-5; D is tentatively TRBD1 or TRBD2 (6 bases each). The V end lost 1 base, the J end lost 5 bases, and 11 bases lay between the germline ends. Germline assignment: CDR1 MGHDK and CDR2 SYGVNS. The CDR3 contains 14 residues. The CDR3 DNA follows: TGTGCCAGCAGTGAATTCAGGGGAGGTGAGACCCAGTACTTC. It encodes CASSEFRGGETQYF.

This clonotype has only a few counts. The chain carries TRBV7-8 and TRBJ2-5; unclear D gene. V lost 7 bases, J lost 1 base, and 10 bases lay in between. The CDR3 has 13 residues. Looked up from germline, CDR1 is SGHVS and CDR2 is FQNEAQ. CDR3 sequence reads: CASTLQFQETQYF. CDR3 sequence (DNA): TGTGCCAGCACTCTACAGTTCCAAGAGACCCAGTACTTC.

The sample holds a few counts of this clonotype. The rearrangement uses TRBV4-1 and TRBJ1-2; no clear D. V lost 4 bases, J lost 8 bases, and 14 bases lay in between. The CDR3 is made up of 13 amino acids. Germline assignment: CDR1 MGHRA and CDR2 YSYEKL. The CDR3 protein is CASSPAAPRGYTF. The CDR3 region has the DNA TGCGCCAGCAGCCCCGCAGCTCCGCGGGGCTACACCTTC.

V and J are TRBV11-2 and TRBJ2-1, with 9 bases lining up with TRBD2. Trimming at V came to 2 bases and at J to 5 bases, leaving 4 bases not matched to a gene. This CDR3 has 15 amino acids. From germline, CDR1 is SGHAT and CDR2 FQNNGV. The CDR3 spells CASSLMLAGNNEQFF. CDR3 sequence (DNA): TGTGCCAGCAGCTTAATGCTAGCGGGAAACAATGAGCAGTTCTTC.

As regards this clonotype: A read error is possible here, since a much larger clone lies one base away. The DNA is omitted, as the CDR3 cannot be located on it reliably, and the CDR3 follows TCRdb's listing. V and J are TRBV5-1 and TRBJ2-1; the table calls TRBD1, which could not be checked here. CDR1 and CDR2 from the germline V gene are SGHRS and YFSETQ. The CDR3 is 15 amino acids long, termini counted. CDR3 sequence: CASSFGAGSNNEQLF.

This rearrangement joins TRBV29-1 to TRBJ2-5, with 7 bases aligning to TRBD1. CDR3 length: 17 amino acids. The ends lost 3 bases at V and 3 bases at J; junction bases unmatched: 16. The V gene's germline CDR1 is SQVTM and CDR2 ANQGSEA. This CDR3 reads CSVESPHRGRLEETQYF. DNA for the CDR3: TGCAGCGTTGAGAGCCCCCACAGGGGCCGCCTCGAAGAGACCCAGTACTTC. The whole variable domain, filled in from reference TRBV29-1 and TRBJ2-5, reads SAVISQKPSRDICQRGTSLTIQCQVDSQVTMMFWYRQQPGQSLTLIATANQGSEATYESGFVIDKFPISRPNLTFSTLTVSNMSPEDSSIYLCSVESPHRGRLEETQYFGPGTRLLVL.

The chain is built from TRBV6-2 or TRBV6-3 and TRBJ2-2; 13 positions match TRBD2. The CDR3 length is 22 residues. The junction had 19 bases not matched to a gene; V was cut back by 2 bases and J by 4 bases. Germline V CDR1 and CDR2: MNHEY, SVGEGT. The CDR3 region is CASSYPLTSGRPIPFGTGELFF. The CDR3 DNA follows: TGTGCCAGCAGTTACCCGTTGACTAGCGGGAGGCCGATACCATTTGGCACCGGGGAGCTGTTTTTT.

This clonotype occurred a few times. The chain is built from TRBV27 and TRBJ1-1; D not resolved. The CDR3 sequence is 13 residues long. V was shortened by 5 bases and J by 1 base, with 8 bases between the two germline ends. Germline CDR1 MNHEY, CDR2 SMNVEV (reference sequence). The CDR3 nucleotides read TGTGCCAGCAGTCTCACAAGGAACACTGAAGCTTTCTTT. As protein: CASSLTRNTEAFF.

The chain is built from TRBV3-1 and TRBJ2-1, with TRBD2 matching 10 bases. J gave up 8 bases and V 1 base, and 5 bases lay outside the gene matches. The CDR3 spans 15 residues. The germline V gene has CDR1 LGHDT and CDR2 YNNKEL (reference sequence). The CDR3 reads CASSQGIAGGYEQFF. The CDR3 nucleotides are TGTGCCAGCAGCCAAGGTATAGCGGGAGGTTATGAGCAGTTCTTC.

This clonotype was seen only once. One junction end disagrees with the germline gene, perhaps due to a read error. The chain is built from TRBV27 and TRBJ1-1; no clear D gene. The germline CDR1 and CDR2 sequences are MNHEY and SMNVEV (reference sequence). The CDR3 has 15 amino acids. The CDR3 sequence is CASSLMGRMNAEAFF. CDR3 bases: TGTGCCAGCAGTTTAATGGGCAGAATGAACGCTGAGGCTTTCTTT.

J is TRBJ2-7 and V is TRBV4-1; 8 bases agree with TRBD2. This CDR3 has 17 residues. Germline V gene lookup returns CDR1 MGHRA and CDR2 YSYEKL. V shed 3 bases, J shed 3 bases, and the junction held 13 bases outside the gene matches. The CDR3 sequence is CASSHKSGAGGGYEQYF. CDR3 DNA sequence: TGCGCCAGCAGCCATAAGTCAGGGGCGGGAGGAGGCTACGAGCAGTACTTC.